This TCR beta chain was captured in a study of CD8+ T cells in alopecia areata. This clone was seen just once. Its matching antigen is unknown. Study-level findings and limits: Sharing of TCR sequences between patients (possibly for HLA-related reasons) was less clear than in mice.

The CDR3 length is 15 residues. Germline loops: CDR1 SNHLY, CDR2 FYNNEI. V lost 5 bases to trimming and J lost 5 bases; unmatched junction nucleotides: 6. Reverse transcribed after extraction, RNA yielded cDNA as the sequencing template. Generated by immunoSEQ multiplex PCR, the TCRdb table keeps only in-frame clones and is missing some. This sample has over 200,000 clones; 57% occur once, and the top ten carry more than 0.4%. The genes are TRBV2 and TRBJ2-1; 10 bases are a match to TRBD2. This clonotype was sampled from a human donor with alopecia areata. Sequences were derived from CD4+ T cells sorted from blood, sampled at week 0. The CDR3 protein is CASSNSGRANNEQFF. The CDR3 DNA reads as TGTGCCAGCAGTAACAGCGGGAGGGCCAACAATGAGCAGTTCTTC. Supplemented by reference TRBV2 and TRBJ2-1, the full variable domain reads EPEVTQTPSHQVTQMGQEVILRCVPISNHLYFYWYRQILGQKVEFLVSFYNNEISEKSEIFDDQFSVERPDGSNFTLKIRSTKLEDSAMYFCASSNSGRANNEQFFGPGTRLTVL.